This T cell receptor (beta chain) is drawn from a study of Graves' ophthalmopathy and Graves' hyperthyroidism. Amplification from RNA transcripts yielded the TCR beta CDR3 regions. Investigators did first-round RT-PCR with HTBI primers, then second-round multiplex PCR. MiXCR was run by TCRdb on the multiplex PCR reads, yielding one entry per CDR3 protein. The sample shows around 670,000 distinct CDR3 sequences, around 40% of them seen only once. Germline V gene data show CDR1 as LGHNT and CDR2 as FRNRAP. V was pared by 1 base and J by 7 bases, with 7 bases between. This CDR3 is built from 12 residues.

The V call is TRBV12-5, the J call TRBJ2-5; D call uncertain. The sequence was obtained from an adult man with Graves' ophthalmopathy. The sequencing input was peripheral blood. CDR3 residues: CASGLEAGTQYF. The CDR3 nucleotides are TGTGCTAGTGGTTTGGAGGCAGGGACCCAGTACTTC.